The 19 T cell receptor beta chains in this list originate from one sample, sequenced in a study of cytomegalovirus exposure and HLA in healthy donors. PCR used 60 Vbeta primers and 13 Jbeta primers. Data came from immunoSEQ multiplex PCR; TCRdb stores just in-frame clones and leaves some out. The specimen's table records 100,000 to 150,000 clones. The sequencing input was PBMCs. These receptors all come from a man between 18 and 35 years old in good health and CMV-seronegative.

The rearrangement uses TRBV19 and TRBJ1-5, with a possible D match to TRBD1 (6 bases). The germline V gene has CDR1 LNHDA and CDR2 SQIVND (reference sequence). Trimming pared 5 bases from V and 2 bases from J, leaving 13 bases between. This CDR3 has 15 amino acids. In DNA, the CDR3 is TGTGCCAGTAGTCTCCTCAGACAGGGCAATCAGCCCCAGCATTTT. It translates to CASSLLRQGNQPQHF. The entire variable domain, with the rest obtained from reference TRBV19 and TRBJ1-5, is as follows: DGGITQSPKYLFRKEGQNVTLSCEQNLNHDAMYWYRQDPGQGLRLIYYSQIVNDFQKGDIAEGYSVSREKKESFPLTVTSAQKNPTAFYLCASSLLRQGNQPQHFGDGTRLSIL.

The V call is TRBV28, the J call TRBJ1-1; weak D call: TRBD1 (5 bases). The length of the CDR3 is 16 residues. Trimming pared 6 bases from V and 0 bases from J, leaving 17 bases between. Germline V gene data show CDR1 as MDHEN and CDR2 as SYDVKM. The CDR3 is CASRNMNRSMNTEAFF. As DNA, the CDR3 is TGTGCCAGCAGGAATATGAACAGGAGCATGAACACTGAAGCTTTCTTT.

This chain connects TRBV5-1 to TRBJ2-5, with 12 bases matching TRBD1. The J call may be mistaken, given a closer DNA end match to TRBJ2-7. CDR1 and CDR2 (germline): SGHRS, YFSETQ. The CDR3 has 16 amino acids. DNA of the CDR3: TGCGCCAGCAGCTTGTCCGGGACAGGGGGCCTGAACGAGCAGTACTTC. It is translated as CASSLSGTGGLNEQYF.

The chain employs TRBV28 and TRBJ2-7, with 7 bases identical to TRBD1. This CDR3 comprises 14 residues. Losses at the gene ends were 1 base for V and 5 bases for J; bases not matched to a gene: 5. The germline CDR1 and CDR2 sequences are MDHEN and SYDVKM. This chain's CDR3 is CASSLLTGMDEQYF. The CDR3 nucleotides are TGTGCCAGCAGTTTATTGACAGGGATGGACGAGCAGTACTTC.

This chain uses TRBV6-1 with TRBJ2-7; 9 positions agree with TRBD2. Trimming took 10 bases from V and 7 from J; bases not matched to a gene: 8. Germline V gene lookup returns CDR1 MNHNS and CDR2 SASEGT. The CDR3 spans 12 residues. DNA for the CDR3: TGTGCCACTTCGGGACTAGCTTGGGAGCAGTACTTC. Translated: CATSGLAWEQYF.

The genes are TRBV9 and TRBJ2-7; tentatively, D is TRBD1 (7 bases). Deletions cut 4 bases from V and 7 bases from J, with 18 bases between. This CDR3 comprises 14 residues. Germline V lookup: CDR1 SGDLS, CDR2 YYNGEE. CDR3 DNA: TGTGCCAGCAGCCAAAATTCCGCAGGGGGGGAGCAGTACTTC. Amino acids: CASSQNSAGGEQYF. Using reference TRBV9 and TRBJ2-7 for the parts outside the CDR3, the full variable domain is DSGVTQTPKHLITATGQRVTLRCSPRSGDLSVYWYQQSLDQGLQFLIQYYNGEERAKGNILERFSAQQFPDLHSELNLSSLELGDSALYFCASSQNSAGGEQYFGPGTRLTVT.

The rearrangement uses TRBV6-1 and TRBJ2-3; D ambiguous. CDR1 and CDR2 from the germline V gene are MNHNS and SASEGT. The CDR3 spans 16 residues. Trimming pared 4 bases from V and 2 bases from J, leaving 16 bases between. This chain's CDR3 is CASSVGRSTHTDTQYF. The CDR3 DNA sequence: TGTGCCAGCAGTGTGGGCAGGTCCACTCACACAGATACGCAGTATTTT.

CDR3 nucleotides: TGTGCCAGCAGCCCACAGGGATCTGATTCCTACGAGCAGTACTTC. Protein product: CASSPQGSDSYEQYF. The chain is built from TRBV9 and TRBJ2-7; the D gene is possibly TRBD1 (6 bases). This CDR3 region has 15 residues. Trimming took off 4 bases at V and 1 base at J, with 15 bases between the two ends. The germline V gene has CDR1 SGDLS and CDR2 YYNGEE.

The V and J genes are TRBV18 and TRBJ2-1; D perhaps matches TRBD2 (6 bases). Trimming shortened V by 5 bases and J by 5 bases, and 10 bases separated the two germline ends. Germline assignment: CDR1 KGHSH and CDR2 LQKENI. CDR3 length: 13 amino acids. CDR3 DNA sequence: TGTGCCAGCTCATCGGGACTTGACAATGAGCAGTTCTTC. Translation: CASSSGLDNEQFF. Combining the CDR3 with reference TRBV18 and TRBJ2-1 gives the whole variable domain NAGVMQNPRHLVRRRGQEARLRCSPMKGHSHVYWYRQLPEEGLKFMVYLQKENIIDESGMPKERFSAEFPKEGPSILRIQQVVRGDSAAYFCASSSGLDNEQFFGPGTRLTVL.

The chain joins TRBV6-5 to TRBJ1-1, with 8 bases that match TRBD1. The CDR3 has 14 residues. J was trimmed by 2 bases and V by 6 bases; bases with no gene match: 5. From germline, CDR1 is MNHEY and CDR2 SVGAGI. The CDR3 sequence: CASSLTGVNTEAFF. The CDR3 region has the DNA TGTGCCAGCAGCCTGACAGGGGTAAACACTGAAGCTTTCTTT.

V gene TRBV5-1 combines with J gene TRBJ1-2; D is ambiguous. The CDR3 loop spans 15 amino acids. Germline V gene sequence: CDR1 SGHRS, CDR2 YFSETQ. V was shortened by 8 bases and J by 0 bases, with 17 bases between the two germline ends. The CDR3 DNA sequence: TGCGCCAGTCTGGTGAACGGGGTTCCTAACTATGGCTACACCTTC. This sequence encodes CASLVNGVPNYGYTF. Complete variable domain (other parts from reference TRBV5-1 and TRBJ1-2): KAGVTQTPRYLIKTRGQQVTLSCSPISGHRSVSWYQQTPGQGLQFLFEYFSETQRNKGNFPGRFSGRQFSNSRSEMNVSTLELGDSALYLCASLVNGVPNYGYTFGSGTRLTVV.

The chain carries TRBV15 and TRBJ1-1; no firm D call. V was trimmed by 5 bases and J by 0 bases, leaving 7 bases between them. Germline lookup yields CDR1 LNHNV and CDR2 YYDKDF (reference sequence). CDR3 length: 13 residues. The chain's CDR3 is CATSRVMNTEAFF. The CDR3 coding sequence is TGTGCCACCAGCCGCGTGATGAACACTGAAGCTTTCTTT.

This rearrangement joins TRBV5-1 to TRBJ2-1, with 7 nucleotides matching TRBD2. The CDR3 has 15 amino acids. Trimming at V came to 2 bases and at J to 6 bases, leaving 8 bases not matched to a gene. From germline, CDR1 is SGHRS and CDR2 YFSETQ. Here the CDR3 reads CASSFASGLINEQFF. The DNA for the CDR3 is TGCGCCAGCAGCTTTGCCTCGGGACTAATCAATGAGCAGTTCTTC.

The J gene is TRBJ1-1, the V gene TRBV25-1; 8 nucleotides agree with TRBD1. The V gene end was trimmed by 4 bases and the J gene end by 5 bases; junction bases not matched to a gene: 9. CDR1 MGHDK and CDR2 SYGVNS come from the germline V gene. CDR3 size: 15 residues. The CDR3 DNA reads TGTGCCAGCAGTGCCGGGGGGACAGGTAGAACTGAAGCTTTCTTT. Translating it yields CASSAGGTGRTEAFF.

The rearrangement uses TRBV6-5 and TRBJ2-3; 13 bases align to TRBD2. CDR3 length: 15 residues. Germline V CDR1 and CDR2: MNHEY, SVGAGI. V lost 4 bases and J lost 3; bases outside the gene matches: 1. Written as DNA, the CDR3 is TGTGCCAGCAGTTTACTAGCGGGAGGGACAGATACGCAGTATTTT. This gives the protein CASSLLAGGTDTQYF.

J is TRBJ2-7 and V is TRBV10-3; 9 nucleotides match TRBD1. Germline CDR1 and CDR2: ENHRY and SYGVKD. The CDR3 is 14 residues long. Trimming removed 5 bases from V and 3 bases from J; junction bases left unmatched: 5. CDR3: CAISKPGQGYEQYF. Written as DNA, the CDR3 is TGTGCCATCAGTAAACCGGGACAGGGCTACGAGCAGTACTTC.

This chain uses TRBV16 with TRBJ1-2; the D gene is possibly TRBD1 (6 bases). CDR1 and CDR2 (germline): KGHSY, FQNENV. This CDR3 has 17 residues. V lost 4 bases and J lost 5, with 23 bases in between. CDR3 bases: TGTGCCAGCAGCCTACGGTTTGAGGTACAGGGTGGTTATGGCTACACCTTC. This translates into CASSLRFEVQGGYGYTF.

A word on this clone: The same CDR3 can be traced to other DNA sequences in this sample. The genes are TRBV7-2 and TRBJ1-1, with TRBD1 matching 8 bases. The CDR3 spans 15 residues. V gave up 1 base and J gave up 1 base; unmatched junction bases: 2. Germline CDR1 reads SGHTA; CDR2 reads FQGNSA. CDR3 DNA sequence: TGTGCCAGCAGCTTAGGAACAGGGGGGAACACTGAAGCTTTCTTT. Protein: CASSLGTGGNTEAFF.

The J gene is TRBJ2-1, the V gene TRBV7-3, with 8 bases aligning to TRBD2. The CDR3 consists of 15 residues. J lost 8 bases, V lost 3 bases, and 9 bases had no gene match. Germline lookup yields CDR1 SGHTA and CDR2 FQGTGA. The CDR3 loop reads CASSLGSGSLDEQFF. The CDR3 region has the DNA TGTGCCAGCAGCTTGGGAAGCGGGAGTTTGGATGAGCAGTTCTTC.